Presented here are 15 T cell receptor beta chains from one specimen sequenced in a study of blood T cells in healthy people across ages. It was with a sample-barcoded 5' primer and a J-beta primer mix that a second PCR of about 7 to 12 cycles was run. TCRdb passed the 5' RACE reads through MiXCR, listing each CDR3 protein once. The data hold more than 800,000 distinct CDR3 sequences, with roughly 26% observed a single time. The specimen sequenced was blood. The receptors here all came from a woman aged 80 or over in good health.

A few counts support this clonotype. The chain employs TRBV6-1 and TRBJ2-1; maybe TRBD2 (7 bases). Germline-derived CDR1 and CDR2 are MNHNS and SASEGT. CDR3 length equals 16 residues. The V gene lost 6 bases and the J gene lost 1 base, with 16 bases spanning the gap. The CDR3 loop reads CASRGGGATSYNEQFF. CDR3 nucleotide sequence: TGTGCCAGCAGGGGTGGGGGGGCCACTTCCTACAATGAGCAGTTCTTC.

The chain uses TRBV3-1 and TRBJ2-5; 11 positions match TRBD2. CDR3 length: 16 residues. Germline V gene data show CDR1 as LGHDT and CDR2 as YNNKEL (reference sequence). Unmatched junction bases numbered 4, after V lost 1 base and J lost 3 bases. CDR3 loop: CASSQGLAGGKETQYF. DNA of the CDR3: TGTGCCAGCAGCCAAGGGCTAGCGGGGGGCAAAGAGACCCAGTACTTC.

This clonotype was observed a handful of times. V usage is TRBV6-5 and J usage is TRBJ1-5, with D perhaps TRBD1 (6 bases). Germline V gene sequence: CDR1 MNHEY, CDR2 SVGAGI. This CDR3 is 15 amino acids long. V gave up 5 bases and J gave up 6 bases, with 17 bases separating them. For the CDR3, the DNA is TGTGCCAGCAGTCGAGGGGGGGCCCTCAGTCAGCCCCAGCATTTT. Translation gives CASSRGGALSQPQHF.

The V and J genes are TRBV11-2 and TRBJ1-4; D may be TRBD1 (6 bases). CDR1 SGHAT and CDR2 FQNNGV come from the germline V gene. V lost 6 bases and J lost 0, with 23 bases in between. This CDR3 region has 19 residues. The CDR3 protein is CASRGWGGQELATNEKLFF. The CDR3 DNA sequence: TGTGCCAGCAGGGGGTGGGGGGGGCAGGAACTTGCAACTAATGAAAAACTGTTTTTT.

The chain combines TRBV29-1 with TRBJ1-1; a weak D match, TRBD1 (5 bases). Germline lookup yields CDR1 SQVTM and CDR2 ANQGSEA. This CDR3 comprises 13 residues. Trimming removed 6 bases at V and 6 bases at J, with 17 bases between. CDR3 sequence: CSVLGQGLAEAFF. The CDR3 nucleotides are TGCAGCGTCCTTGGGCAGGGCTTGGCTGAAGCTTTCTTT.

This clonotype was counted at least ten times. The chain joins TRBV4-1 to TRBJ1-5; 7 bases map to TRBD1. The germline V gene has CDR1 MGHRA and CDR2 YSYEKL. CDR3 length equals 14 residues. With V trimmed by 4 bases and J by 7 bases, 7 bases remained unmatched. CDR3 nucleotide sequence: TGCGCCAGCAGCCGTCGACAGGGTGAGCAGCCCCAGCATTTT. Its translation: CASSRRQGEQPQHF.

The sample holds a few counts of this clonotype. Given a much more abundant clone one base away, this may be a read error. CDR3 amino acids: CASSYSTQITYGQYF. For the CDR3, the DNA is TGTGCCAGCAGTTACTCGACTCAGATTACCTACGGGCAGTACTTC. This rearrangement joins TRBV6-6 to TRBJ2-7; D gene unclear. The CDR3 is 15 amino acids. Per the germline V gene, CDR1 is MNHNY and CDR2 is SVGAGI (reference sequence).

V gene TRBV27 combines with J gene TRBJ1-6; TRBD1 matches at 10 bases. The CDR3 is 14 amino acids. Germline V gives CDR1 MNHEY, CDR2 SMNVEV (reference sequence). Trimming cost V 6 bases and J 7 bases; bases outside gene matches: 3. The CDR3 loop reads CASRSDRGNSPLHF. The CDR3 nucleotides are TGTGCCAGCAGATCGGACAGGGGGAATTCACCCCTCCACTTT.

This chain links TRBV4-3 with TRBJ2-3; D uncertain. This CDR3 spans 15 amino acids. CDR1 is LGHNA and CDR2 is YSLEER in the germline V gene. Trimming took off 0 bases at V and 6 bases at J, with 13 bases between the two ends. The CDR3 nucleotides are TGCGCCAGCAGCCAAGATACGGGCGCCGCCGATACGCAGTATTTT. Its translation: CASSQDTGAADTQYF.

The chain combines TRBV29-1 with TRBJ2-7; D is uncertain. The germline V and J ends were trimmed by 4 bases and 6 bases, with 13 bases remaining between them. From germline, CDR1 is SQVTM and CDR2 ANQGSEA. The CDR3 runs to 12 residues. For the CDR3, the DNA is TGCAGCGTTGGATTTGGTAGGAGCGAGCAGTACTTC. As protein: CSVGFGRSEQYF.

This clonotype was seen a few times. A much larger clone is a single base away; this may be a read error. The gene calls are TRBV25-1 and TRBJ2-5; 7 bases match TRBD1. This CDR3 comprises 14 residues. Germline CDR1 reads MGHDK; CDR2 reads SYGVNS. Trimming at V came to 6 bases and at J to 8 bases, leaving 12 bases not matched to a gene. The CDR3 nucleotides read TGTGCCAGCAGGCGGGCAGGGGGAGAGCCAACCCAGTACTTC. Amino acid sequence: CASRRAGGEPTQYF.

This clonotype appeared many times. The genes are TRBV2 and TRBJ2-4; 8 positions match TRBD1. The V gene's germline CDR1 is SNHLY and CDR2 FYNNEI. CDR3 size: 17 residues. The V gene end was trimmed by 6 bases and the J gene end by 1 base; junction bases not matched to a gene: 11. Here the CDR3 reads CASSARQGISAKNIQYF. The CDR3 nucleotides are TGTGCCAGCAGCGCCCGACAGGGGATCAGCGCCAAAAACATTCAGTACTTC.

There are a few counts of this clonotype. At one end, the junction sequence differs from germline, possibly due to a read error. The chain carries TRBV5-1 and TRBJ2-1; TRBD2 agrees at 10 bases. The CDR3 totals 14 residues. Germline V gene sequence: CDR1 SGHRS, CDR2 YFSETQ. The DNA for the CDR3 is TGTGCCAGCAGCGGTAGCGGGGGGTACAATGAGCAGTTCTTC. Its protein is CASSGSGGYNEQFF. The full variable domain, completed using reference TRBV5-1 and TRBJ2-1, is KAGVTQTPRYLIKTRGQQVTLSCSPISGHRSVSWYQQTPGQGLQFLFEYFSETQRNKGNFPGRFSGRQFSNSRSEMNVSTLELGDSALYLCASSGSGGYNEQFFGPGTRLTVL.

J is TRBJ2-3 and V is TRBV4-3; TRBD1 matches at 8 bases. V trimming: 0 bases; J trimming: 2 bases; junction bases outside the gene matches: 7. This CDR3 is built from 17 residues. Germline-derived CDR1 and CDR2 are LGHNA and YSLEER. The CDR3 DNA follows: TGCGCCAGCAGCCAAGAACCGAGACAGGGGCCCACAGATACGCAGTATTTT. This gives the protein CASSQEPRQGPTDTQYF.

The chain couples TRBV6-2 or TRBV6-3 to TRBJ1-1; TRBD1 is a possible D gene (6 bases). Germline values: CDR1 MNHEY, CDR2 SVGEGT. Deletions cut 2 bases from V and 4 bases from J, with 11 bases between. The length of the CDR3 is 14 residues. Here the CDR3 reads CASSYPQGSTEAFF. CDR3 sequence (DNA): TGTGCCAGCAGTTACCCACAGGGATCCACTGAAGCTTTCTTT.